Below, one T cell receptor (beta chain) is given with its context. This entry belongs to a study of blood T cell repertoires in COVID-19. Whole-study context: From the United States, Italy and Spain came samples of acute and convalescent COVID-19. T cells, B-cell-depleted T cells, or PBMCs provided the cDNA or gDNA that served as material.

The CDR3 contains 15 residues. V lost 4 bases and J lost 9; bases outside the gene matches: 7. Germline V gives CDR1 SGHNT, CDR2 YYREEE (reference sequence). In the original analysis: Reference gene primer amplification in the assay estimated nucleated cell counts. This table comes from immunoSEQ multiplex PCR, and its TCRdb copy is limited to in-frame clones, with some not included. V, J and clone size are those of that table, while D and trimming were read from the DNA. The table lists about 180,000 clones, around 86% of them singletons. Sequences were obtained from peripheral blood. This TCR was sampled from a man aged 50 to 60 with active or convalescent COVID-19. The chain has TRBV5-4 and TRBJ2-1; 13 nucleotides line up with TRBD2. The CDR3 DNA follows: TGTGCCAGCAGCCAAGGACTAGCGGGAGAAGTTGAGCAGTTCTTC. This codes for CASSQGLAGEVEQFF. Based on the CDR3 plus reference TRBV5-4 and TRBJ2-1, the full variable domain is ETGVTQSPTHLIKTRGQQVTLRCSSQSGHNTVSWYQQALGQGPQFIFQYYREEENGRGNFPPRFSGLQFPNYSSELNVNALELDDSALYLCASSQGLAGEVEQFFGPGTRLTVL.